The 5 T cell receptor beta chains given below trace back to one sample, sequenced in a study of beta chain features in type 1 diabetes. General study findings and limits: There was a moderate but significant shortening of TCRB CDR3s in all four CD4+ subsets of Type 1 diabetes patients.

No antigen is known for these receptors. The authors reverse transcribed all of the isolated RNA, so sequencing captured expressed TCRB transcripts. The data were produced by immunoSEQ multiplex PCR, yet TCRdb's version contains in-frame clones alone and is incomplete. The sample contains around 130,000 clones, around 9% of which appear only once. Specimen: central memory CD4+ T cells from blood. These receptors were taken from a man aged 25 to 45 with type 1 diabetes.

This clone came up many times. At the DNA level, this CDR3 is encoded by other sequences in the same sample as well. The rearrangement uses TRBV18 and TRBJ2-7, with 12 bases fitting TRBD1. After removal of 3 bases from V and 5 bases from J, the junction contained 2 bases not matched to a gene. The germline gives CDR1 KGHSH, CDR2 LQKENI. This CDR3 spans 14 amino acids. CDR3 coding DNA: TGTGCCAGCTCACCCGGGACAGGGGGCGACGAGCAGTACTTC. Protein: CASSPGTGGDEQYF.

This clone was counted between two and nine times. The gene calls are TRBV7-9 and TRBJ1-1; 12 bases match TRBD1. The CDR3 is made up of 14 amino acids. CDR1 SEHNR and CDR2 FQNEAQ come from the germline V gene (reference sequence). V lost 5 bases and J lost 4; bases outside the gene matches: 2. For the CDR3, the DNA is TGTGCCAGCAGCCGGGGACAGGGGGCCACTGAAGCTTTCTTT. Protein: CASSRGQGATEAFF.

This rearrangement joins TRBV18 to TRBJ2-7, with D possibly TRBD2 on 6 matching bases. Trimming cost V 3 bases and J 5 bases, with 17 bases left between them. Germline CDR1 KGHSH, CDR2 LQKENI. CDR3 length equals 15 residues. The DNA for the CDR3 is TGTGCCAGCTCACCGGGCGGAGGGGTCTTCAACGAGCAGTACTTC. Residues: CASSPGGGVFNEQYF.

This clone has more than one count but fewer than ten. V and J are TRBV4-2 and TRBJ2-1; the match to TRBD2 covers 10 bases. Germline loops: CDR1 LGHNA, CDR2 YNFKEQ. The CDR3 is made up of 17 amino acids. Unmatched junction bases numbered 11, after V lost 0 bases and J lost 9 bases. The CDR3 DNA sequence: TGTGCCAGCAGCCAAGATGGGAGCGGGGGGGCTCAAAGTGAGCAGTTCTTC. Its translation is CASSQDGSGGAQSEQFF.

This clone was seen more than once but under ten times. The chain recombines TRBV7-9 with TRBJ1-2, with D perhaps matching TRBD1 (6 bases). V was clipped by 5 bases and J by 5 bases, with 15 bases between them. Germline V gene lookup returns CDR1 SEHNR and CDR2 FQNEAQ (reference sequence). CDR3 length equals 14 residues. The CDR3 nucleotides read TGTGCCAGCAGCCTACCCCTGGACAGTTATGGCTACACCTTC. It encodes CASSLPLDSYGYTF.